Included here is one TCR beta chain sequence, with context. Data came from immunoSEQ multiplex PCR; TCRdb stores just in-frame clones and leaves some out. Of around 600,000 clones detected, around 95% appear once; the ten largest clones hold approximately 0.11%. Per germline, CDR1 MDHEN and CDR2 SYDVKM. V gave up 4 bases and J gave up 5 bases, with 17 bases separating them. CDR3 length: 15 residues. As defined, naive CD8 cells were CD45RO-negative and positively selected for CCR7, with terminally differentiated effector memory CD45RA+ cells excluded. This sample was taken from a study of shared clonotypes between healthy human individuals.

The sequenced material came from naive CD8+ T cells sorted from blood. The chain is built from TRBV28 and TRBJ1-2; TRBD1 might be the D (6 bases). The clonotype was recovered from a woman in her twenties or thirties in good health. CDR3 residues: CASSSPSDRLYGYTF. The CDR3 nucleotides are TGTGCCAGCAGTTCACCCTCGGACAGACTTTATGGCTACACCTTC.